The next 17 T cell receptor beta chains were all read from a single sample in a study of blood T cell repertoires in COVID-19. Measured with immunoSEQ multiplex PCR; TCRdb has only the in-frame clones, and not every one. The sample holds 100,000 to 120,000 clones; 85% to 90% are singletons and the top ten take about 4.8%. Sequenced material: peripheral blood. These TCRs come from a woman in her forties or fifties with acute or convalescent COVID-19.

This clone was counted a single time. The V call is TRBV11-2, the J call TRBJ1-2; a possible D gene is TRBD1 (5 bases). The CDR3 is made up of 12 amino acids. The germline V and J ends were trimmed by 6 bases and 7 bases, with 12 bases remaining between them. CDR1 and CDR2 from the germline V gene are SGHAT and FQNNGV. CDR3 sequence: CASRAPGSGYTF. The CDR3 DNA is TGTGCCAGCAGGGCCCCAGGGTCTGGCTACACCTTC.

The chain is built from TRBV2 and TRBJ1-3; no definite D call. This CDR3 has 15 amino acids. Germline CDR1 reads SNHLY; CDR2 reads FYNNEI. V shed 7 bases and J shed 0 bases, with 13 bases lying between them. CDR3 region: CASILDTLSGNTIYF. In DNA form, the CDR3 reads TGTGCCAGCATTTTAGACACACTCTCTGGAAACACCATATATTTT.

The count of this clone is one. This sequence joins TRBV24-1 and TRBJ2-3, with 7 nucleotides matching TRBD1. This CDR3 has 15 residues. Trimming at V came to 3 bases and at J to 2 bases, leaving 4 bases not matched to a gene. From germline, CDR1 is KGHDR and CDR2 SFDVKD. CDR3 protein: CATSDQTGNTDTQYF. Here the CDR3 DNA reads TGTGCCACCAGTGATCAGACAGGGAACACAGATACGCAGTATTTT.

The rearrangement joins TRBV19 to TRBJ2-1; possibly TRBD1 for D (6 bases). The CDR3 consists of 15 residues. V lost 3 bases and J lost 5, with 14 bases in between. Per germline, CDR1 LNHDA and CDR2 SQIVND (reference sequence). DNA for the CDR3: TGTGCCAGTAGTATCAGGCAGGGGCCCAACAATGAGCAGTTCTTC. Protein product: CASSIRQGPNNEQFF.

This rearrangement joins TRBV18 to TRBJ2-7, with 7 bases fitting TRBD1. Trimming cost V 1 base and J 5 bases; bases outside gene matches: 11. The germline gives CDR1 KGHSH, CDR2 LQKENI. The CDR3 is made up of 16 amino acids. CDR3 DNA sequence: TGTGCCAGCTCACCACAGGGGGCGGTGAATTCGAACGAGCAGTACTTC. Protein: CASSPQGAVNSNEQYF.

The V and J genes are TRBV6-1 and TRBJ1-5; tentative D call: TRBD1 (5 bases). The CDR3 contains 15 residues. The germline V and J ends were trimmed by 3 bases and 4 bases, with 13 bases remaining between them. CDR1 MNHNS and CDR2 SASEGT come from the germline V gene. CDR3 region: CASSDQGSRNQPQHF. As DNA, the CDR3 is TGTGCCAGCAGTGACCAGGGTTCGAGGAATCAGCCCCAGCATTTT.

The chain has TRBV30 and TRBJ1-1; 8 positions agree with TRBD1. CDR1 and CDR2 (germline): GTSNPN, SVGIG (reference sequence). The length of the CDR3 is 13 residues. The trim removed 2 bases at V and 5 bases at J, leaving 4 bases unmatched. The CDR3 nucleotides are TGTGCCTGGAGTCTCCAGGGGGCAACTGAAGCTTTCTTT. Its translation is CAWSLQGATEAFF.

The count of this clone is one. The V call is TRBV7-9, the J call TRBJ1-1; 7 bases are a match to TRBD1. With V trimmed by 5 bases and J by 0 bases, 6 bases remained unmatched. Germline CDR1 is SEHNR and CDR2 is FQNEAQ (reference sequence). This CDR3 region has 15 residues. The CDR3 here is CASSRKGGMNTEAFF. The CDR3 DNA reads TGTGCCAGCAGCCGTAAAGGGGGCATGAACACTGAAGCTTTCTTT.

The V call is TRBV27, the J call TRBJ2-6; D is uncertain. Germline V gene data show CDR1 as MNHEY and CDR2 as SMNVEV (reference sequence). This CDR3 contains 14 residues. Trimming left V 4 bases short and J 1 base short, with 5 bases between. The CDR3 here is CASSSLSGANVLTF. CDR3 bases: TGTGCCAGCAGTTCCTTATCTGGGGCCAACGTCCTGACTTTC.

V usage is TRBV30 and J usage is TRBJ1-2, with a weak D call TRBD1 (5 bases). V shed 0 bases and J shed 8 bases, with 10 bases lying between them. The CDR3 extends over 12 amino acids. Germline V lookup: CDR1 GTSNPN, CDR2 SVGIG (reference sequence). CDR3 sequence reads: CAWSVGGKGYTF. The CDR3 bases are TGTGCCTGGAGTGTTGGGGGGAAGGGCTACACCTTC.

J is TRBJ2-1 and V is TRBV2; 8 bases agree with TRBD2. V lost 3 bases to trimming and J lost 7 bases; unmatched junction nucleotides: 8. CDR3 length: 15 residues. CDR1 and CDR2 (germline): SNHLY, FYNNEI. The chain's CDR3 is CASSDGGGPGNEQFF. The CDR3 region has the DNA TGTGCCAGCAGTGATGGCGGGGGGCCAGGGAATGAGCAGTTCTTC.

This chain joins TRBV6-5 and TRBJ1-4, with a tentative D call TRBD1 (5 bases). V lost 2 bases and J lost 14, with 18 bases in between. CDR1 is MNHEY, CDR2 SVGAGI, per germline. The CDR3 is made up of 14 amino acids. This CDR3 is CASSYEGTTGRLFF. The CDR3 coding sequence is TGTGCCAGCAGTTACGAAGGGACTACTGGTCGGCTGTTTTTT.

This clone was detected only a few times. V gene TRBV27 combines with J gene TRBJ2-7; maybe TRBD2 (5 bases). This CDR3 region has 15 residues. CDR1 and CDR2 from the germline V gene are MNHEY and SMNVEV (reference sequence). V lost 4 bases and J 4 bases, leaving 17 bases between the germline ends. DNA of the CDR3: TGTGCCAGCAGTTCTGACGGCAGCGGTGGTTACGAGCAGTACTTC. Protein: CASSSDGSGGYEQYF.

The chain recombines TRBV11-2 with TRBJ1-4, with 8 nucleotides matching TRBD1. Germline V lookup: CDR1 SGHAT, CDR2 FQNNGV. This CDR3 is 17 amino acids long. V trimming: 1 base; J trimming: 8 bases; junction bases outside the gene matches: 12. The CDR3 region has the DNA TGTGCCAGCAGCTTAGCTGGCATGGACAGGGAGGGAGAAAAACTGTTTTTT. Encoded protein: CASSLAGMDREGEKLFF.

This clone appeared once. This rearrangement joins TRBV7-9 to TRBJ2-2; a weak D match, TRBD1 (7 bases). Germline V gene data show CDR1 as SEHNR and CDR2 as FQNEAQ (reference sequence). CDR3 length: 18 residues. V was pared by 3 bases and J by 5 bases, with 22 bases between. DNA of the CDR3: TGTGCCAGCAGCTTGTACAGGGGACTCTCGACCTCTACCGGGGAGCTGTTTTTT. Its protein is CASSLYRGLSTSTGELFF.

The gene calls are TRBV28 and TRBJ2-1; the D gene is possibly TRBD1 (6 bases). Germline V gene lookup returns CDR1 MDHEN and CDR2 SYDVKM. V lost 6 bases, J lost 0 bases, and 15 bases lay in between. This CDR3 is 16 amino acids long. The CDR3 DNA sequence: TGTGCCAGCAGCTACAGGGTCCCCAGCTCCTACAATGAGCAGTTCTTC. This codes for CASSYRVPSSYNEQFF. Full variable domain (outside the CDR3, taken from reference TRBV28 and TRBJ2-1): DVKVTQSSRYLVKRTGEKVFLECVQDMDHENMFWYRQDPGLGLRLIYFSYDVKMKEKGDIPEGYSVSREKKERFSLILESASTNQTSMYLCASSYRVPSSYNEQFFGPGTRLTVL.

The chain combines TRBV4-2 with TRBJ2-5; the D gene is possibly TRBD1 (5 bases). This CDR3 is 14 amino acids long. Trimming pared 0 bases from V and 4 bases from J, leaving 9 bases between. Germline CDR1 LGHNA, CDR2 YNFKEQ. CDR3 DNA sequence: TGTGCCAGCAGCCAAGAGTCAGGGCGAGAGACCCAGTACTTC. This sequence encodes CASSQESGRETQYF.